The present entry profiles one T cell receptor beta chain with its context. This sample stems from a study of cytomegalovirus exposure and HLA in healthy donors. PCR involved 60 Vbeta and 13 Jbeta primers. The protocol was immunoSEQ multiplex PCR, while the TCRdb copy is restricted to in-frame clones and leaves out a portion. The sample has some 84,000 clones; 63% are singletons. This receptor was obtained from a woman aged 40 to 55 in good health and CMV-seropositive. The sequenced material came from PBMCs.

Here the CDR3 reads CAWRGRTSGRNTQYF. The CDR3 DNA reads TGTGCCTGGAGGGGACGGACTAGCGGGAGAAATACGCAGTATTTT. The chain links TRBV30 to TRBJ2-3; 13 bases agree with TRBD2. The germline CDR1 and CDR2 sequences are GTSNPN and SVGIG (reference sequence). J gave up 7 bases and V 3 bases, and 7 bases lay outside the gene matches. The CDR3 length is 15 residues.